The next 3 T cell receptor beta chains were all read from a single sample in a study of T cell repertoires in cytomegalovirus infection. One entry per CDR3 protein results from TCRdb running MiXCR on the reads. The table includes about 450,000 distinct CDR3 sequences, 30% to 40% detected once. The sample consisted of PBMCs. These receptors came from a human donor in good health (CMV status not recorded). Some clones in this sample may be carry-over from other donors' samples.

This chain uses TRBV7-2 with TRBJ1-1, with a possible D match to TRBD1 (6 bases). Trimming took off 4 bases at V and 3 bases at J, with 15 bases between the two ends. Germline CDR1 SGHTA, CDR2 FQGNSA. This CDR3 has 15 amino acids. CDR3 DNA: TGTGCCAGCAGCTCCCGCCGGGGGGCGGACACTGAAGCTTTCTTT. Translation gives CASSSRRGADTEAFF.

Turning to this clonotype: One junction end does not reproduce the germline sequence, and a read error may be involved. The J gene is TRBJ2-7, the V gene TRBV7-2; 9 bases line up with TRBD1. CDR1 and CDR2 from the germline V gene are SGHTA and FQGNSA. The CDR3 loop spans 15 amino acids. Here the CDR3 DNA reads TGTGCCAGCAGCTTAGATGGACAGGGGCGTTACGATCAGTACTTC. This translates into CASSLDGQGRYDQYF. Full variable domain (remainder filled in from reference TRBV7-2 and TRBJ2-7): GAGVSQSPSNKVTEKGKDVELRCDPISGHTALYWYRQSLGQGLEFLIYFQGNSAPDKSGLPSDRFSAERTGGSVSTLTIQRTQQEDSAVYLCASSLDGQGRYDQYFGPGTRLTVT.

This clonotype was seen a few times. The CDR3 region has the DNA TGCGCCAGCAGCCACATTGGGAATGAGCAGTTCTTC. Translating it yields CASSHIGNEQFF. The gene calls are TRBV4-3 and TRBJ2-1; D is unclear. From germline, CDR1 is LGHNA and CDR2 YSLEER. The CDR3 runs 12 residues. The V gene lost 3 bases and the J gene lost 7 bases, with 7 bases spanning the gap.